The following is a TCR beta chain sequence with its context. These data come from a study of blood T cell repertoires in COVID-19. TCRdb's table, derived via immunoSEQ multiplex PCR, lists solely in-frame clones and lacks some. The table shows approximately 200,000 clones, with roughly 82% occurring only once. This TCR was sampled from a middle-aged man who had recovered from COVID-19. Sequences were obtained from PBMCs or T cells enriched from blood (not recorded which).

CDR3 in amino acids: CATSDFYGNNNEQFF. The CDR3 bases are TGTGCCACCAGTGATTTTTATGGCAATAACAATGAGCAGTTCTTC. The J gene is TRBJ2-1, the V gene TRBV24-1; D is unclear. With 1 base removed from V and 5 bases from J, the gap between germline ends came to 11 bases. Germline CDR1 is KGHDR and CDR2 is SFDVKD. The CDR3 has 15 amino acids.